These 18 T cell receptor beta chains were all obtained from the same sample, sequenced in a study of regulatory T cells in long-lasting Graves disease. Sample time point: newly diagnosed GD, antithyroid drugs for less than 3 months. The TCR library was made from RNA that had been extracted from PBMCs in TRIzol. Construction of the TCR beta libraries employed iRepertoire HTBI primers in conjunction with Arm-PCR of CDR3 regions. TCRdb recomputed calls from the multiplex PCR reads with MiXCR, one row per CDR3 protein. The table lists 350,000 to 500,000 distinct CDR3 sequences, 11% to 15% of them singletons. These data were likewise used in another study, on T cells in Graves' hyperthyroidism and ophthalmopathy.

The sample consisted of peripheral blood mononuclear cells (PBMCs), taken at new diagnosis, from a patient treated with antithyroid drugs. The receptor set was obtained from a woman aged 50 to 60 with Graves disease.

The CDR3 spells CASSLMRWVSNQPQHF. The CDR3 DNA sequence: TGTGCCAGCAGCTTAATGCGTTGGGTGTCCAATCAGCCCCAGCATTTT. This chain links TRBV7-9 with TRBJ1-5; D is undetermined. Germline lookup yields CDR1 SEHNR and CDR2 FQNEAQ (reference sequence). The CDR3 consists of 16 residues. Between the trimmed V and J ends, which lost 2 bases and 3 bases, there was a span of 14 bases.

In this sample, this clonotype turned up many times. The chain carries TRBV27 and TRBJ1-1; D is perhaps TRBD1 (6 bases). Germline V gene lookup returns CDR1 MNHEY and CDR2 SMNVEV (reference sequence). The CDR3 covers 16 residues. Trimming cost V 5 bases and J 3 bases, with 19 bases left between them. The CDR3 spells CASSPGTISAYTEAFF. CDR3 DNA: TGTGCCAGCAGTCCCGGGACAATAAGCGCGTACACTGAAGCTTTCTTT.

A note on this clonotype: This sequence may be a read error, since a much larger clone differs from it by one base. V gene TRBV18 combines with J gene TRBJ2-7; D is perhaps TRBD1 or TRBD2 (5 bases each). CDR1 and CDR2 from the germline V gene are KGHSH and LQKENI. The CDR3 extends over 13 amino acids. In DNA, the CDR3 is TGTGCCAGCTCCCAGGGCCGGGGAGACGAGCAGCACTTC. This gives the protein CASSQGRGDEQHF.

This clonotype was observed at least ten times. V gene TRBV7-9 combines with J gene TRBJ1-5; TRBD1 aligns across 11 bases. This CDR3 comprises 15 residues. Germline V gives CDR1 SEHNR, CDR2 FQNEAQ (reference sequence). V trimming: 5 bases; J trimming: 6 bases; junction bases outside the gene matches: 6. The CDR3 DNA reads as TGTGCCAGCAGCCTCGGACAGGGGGCCTTTCAGCCCCAGCATTTT. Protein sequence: CASSLGQGAFQPQHF. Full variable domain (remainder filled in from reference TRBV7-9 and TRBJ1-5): DTGVSQNPRHKITKRGQNVTFRCDPISEHNRLYWYRQTLGQGPEFLTYFQNEAQLEKSRLLSDRFSAERPKGSFSTLEIQRTEQGDSAMYLCASSLGQGAFQPQHFGDGTRLSIL.

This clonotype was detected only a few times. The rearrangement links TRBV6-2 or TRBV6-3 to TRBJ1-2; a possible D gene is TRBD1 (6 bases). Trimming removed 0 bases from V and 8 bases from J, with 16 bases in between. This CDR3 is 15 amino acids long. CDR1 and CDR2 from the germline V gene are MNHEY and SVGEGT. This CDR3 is CASSYSSWGARGYTF. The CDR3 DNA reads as TGTGCCAGCAGTTACTCGAGTTGGGGGGCGCGGGGCTACACCTTC.

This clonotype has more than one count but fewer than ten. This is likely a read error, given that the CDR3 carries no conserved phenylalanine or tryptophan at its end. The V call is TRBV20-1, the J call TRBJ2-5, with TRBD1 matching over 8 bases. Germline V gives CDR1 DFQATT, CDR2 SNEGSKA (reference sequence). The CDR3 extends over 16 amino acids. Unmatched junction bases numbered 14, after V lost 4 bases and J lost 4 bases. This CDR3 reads CSATAARGQWRETQYL. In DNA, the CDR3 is TGCAGTGCTACGGCAGCCAGGGGGCAATGGAGAGAGACCCAGTACCTC.

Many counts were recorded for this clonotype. The CDR3 sequence is CASIGGTEYNSPLHF. The CDR3 DNA sequence: TGTGCCAGCATTGGTGGGACGGAGTATAATTCACCCCTCCACTTT. The chain has TRBV2 and TRBJ1-6, with a tentative D call TRBD1 (5 bases). The CDR3 sequence is 15 residues long. The V end lost 7 bases, the J end lost 4 bases, and 14 bases lay between the germline ends. Germline CDR1 and CDR2: SNHLY and FYNNEI.

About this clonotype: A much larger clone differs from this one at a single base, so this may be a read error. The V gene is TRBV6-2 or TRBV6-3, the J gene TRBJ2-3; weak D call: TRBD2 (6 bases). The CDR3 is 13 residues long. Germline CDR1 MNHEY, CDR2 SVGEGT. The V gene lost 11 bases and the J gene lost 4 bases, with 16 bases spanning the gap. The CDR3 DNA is TGTGCCTGCACCCGGGACTTTGCAGATACGCAGTATTTT. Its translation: CACTRDFADTQYF.

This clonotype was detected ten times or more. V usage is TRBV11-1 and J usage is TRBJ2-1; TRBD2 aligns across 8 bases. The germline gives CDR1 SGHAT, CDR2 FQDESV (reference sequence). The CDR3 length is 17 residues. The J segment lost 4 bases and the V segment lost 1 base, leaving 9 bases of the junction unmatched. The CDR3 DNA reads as TGTGCCAGCAGCTTAGACGGGGGGGGGAGGACGTACAATGAGCAGTTCTTC. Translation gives CASSLDGGGRTYNEQFF.

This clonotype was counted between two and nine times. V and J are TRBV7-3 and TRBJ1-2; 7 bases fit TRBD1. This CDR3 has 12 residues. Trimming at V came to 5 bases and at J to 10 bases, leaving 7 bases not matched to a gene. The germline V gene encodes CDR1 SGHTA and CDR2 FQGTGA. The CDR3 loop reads CASSIDREDYTF. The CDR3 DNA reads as TGTGCCAGCAGCATAGACAGGGAGGACTACACCTTC.

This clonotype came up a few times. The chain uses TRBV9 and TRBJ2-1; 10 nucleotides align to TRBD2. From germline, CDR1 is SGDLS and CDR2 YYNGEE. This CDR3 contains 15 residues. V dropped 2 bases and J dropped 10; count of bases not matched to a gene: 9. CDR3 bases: TGTGCCAGCAGCGTTGGGATAGCGGGAGGCGAGGAGCAGTTCTTC. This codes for CASSVGIAGGEEQFF. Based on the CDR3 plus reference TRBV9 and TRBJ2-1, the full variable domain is DSGVTQTPKHLITATGQRVTLRCSPRSGDLSVYWYQQSLDQGLQFLIQYYNGEERAKGNILERFSAQQFPDLHSELNLSSLELGDSALYFCASSVGIAGGEEQFFGPGTRLTVL.

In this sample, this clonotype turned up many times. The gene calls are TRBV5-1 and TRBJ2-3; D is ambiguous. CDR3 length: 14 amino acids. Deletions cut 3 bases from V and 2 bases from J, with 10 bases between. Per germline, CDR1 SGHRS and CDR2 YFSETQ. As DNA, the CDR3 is TGCGCCAGCAGCTGGGGAAGGGTCACAGATACGCAGTATTTT. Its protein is CASSWGRVTDTQYF.

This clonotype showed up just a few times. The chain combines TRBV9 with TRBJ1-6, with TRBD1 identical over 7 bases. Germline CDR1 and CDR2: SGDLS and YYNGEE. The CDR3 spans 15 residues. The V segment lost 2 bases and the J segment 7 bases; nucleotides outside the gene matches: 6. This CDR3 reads CASSVGQGENSPLHF. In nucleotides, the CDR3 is TGTGCCAGCAGCGTTGGTCAGGGGGAAAATTCACCCCTCCACTTT.

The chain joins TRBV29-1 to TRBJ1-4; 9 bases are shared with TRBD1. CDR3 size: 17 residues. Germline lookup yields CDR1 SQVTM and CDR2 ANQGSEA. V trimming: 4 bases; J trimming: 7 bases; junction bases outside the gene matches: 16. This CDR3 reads CSVVDLVGQGLGEKLFF. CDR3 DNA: TGCAGCGTTGTGGACCTTGTTGGACAGGGGCTGGGTGAAAAACTGTTTTTT.

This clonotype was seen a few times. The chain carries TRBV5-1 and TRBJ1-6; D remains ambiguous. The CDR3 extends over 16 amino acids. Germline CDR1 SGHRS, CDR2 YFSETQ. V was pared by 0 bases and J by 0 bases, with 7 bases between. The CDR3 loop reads CASSLEGSSYNSPLHF. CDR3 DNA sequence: TGCGCCAGCAGCTTGGAAGGCAGCTCCTATAATTCACCCCTCCACTTT. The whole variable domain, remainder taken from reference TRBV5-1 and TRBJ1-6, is KAGVTQTPRYLIKTRGQQVTLSCSPISGHRSVSWYQQTPGQGLQFLFEYFSETQRNKGNFPGRFSGRQFSNSRSEMNVSTLELGDSALYLCASSLEGSSYNSPLHFGNGTRLTVT.

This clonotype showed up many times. Here the CDR3 DNA reads TGTGCCAGCAAAATAGGAGGGGGCGAAGAGACCCAGTACTTC. Translation gives CASKIGGGEETQYF. The V and J genes are TRBV28 and TRBJ2-5; possibly TRBD1 for D (7 bases). CDR1 and CDR2 (germline): MDHEN, SYDVKM. Trimming took 7 bases from V and 3 from J, leaving 15 bases between them. This CDR3 contains 14 residues. The full variable domain, its missing parts supplied by reference TRBV28 and TRBJ2-5, is DVKVTQSSRYLVKRTGEKVFLECVQDMDHENMFWYRQDPGLGLRLIYFSYDVKMKEKGDIPEGYSVSREKKERFSLILESASTNQTSMYLCASKIGGGEETQYFGPGTRLLVL.

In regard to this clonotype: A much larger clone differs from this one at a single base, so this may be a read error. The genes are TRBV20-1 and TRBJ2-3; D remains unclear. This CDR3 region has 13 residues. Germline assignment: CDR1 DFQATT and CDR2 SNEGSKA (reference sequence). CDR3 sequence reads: CSARGFGTDMQYF. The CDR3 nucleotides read TGCAGTGCTAGGGGGTTTGGCACAGATATGCAGTATTTT.

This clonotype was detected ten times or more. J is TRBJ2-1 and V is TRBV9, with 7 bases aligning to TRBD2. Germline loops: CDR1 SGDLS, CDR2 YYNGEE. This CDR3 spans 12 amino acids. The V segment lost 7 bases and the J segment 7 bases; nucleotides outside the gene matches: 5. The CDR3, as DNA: TGTGCCAGCGGGAGGGGACGGAATGAGCAGTTCTTC. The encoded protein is CASGRGRNEQFF.